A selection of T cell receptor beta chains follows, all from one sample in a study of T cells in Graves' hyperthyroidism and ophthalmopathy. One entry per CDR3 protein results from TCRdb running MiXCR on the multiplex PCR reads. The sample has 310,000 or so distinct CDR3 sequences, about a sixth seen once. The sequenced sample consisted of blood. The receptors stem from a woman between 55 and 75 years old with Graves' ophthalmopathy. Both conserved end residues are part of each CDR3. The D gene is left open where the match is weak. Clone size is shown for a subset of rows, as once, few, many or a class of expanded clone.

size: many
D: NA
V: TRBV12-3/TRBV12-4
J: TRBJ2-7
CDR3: CASRDQGSSYEQYF
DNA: TGTGCCAGCAGGGACCAGGGGAGCTCCTACGAGCAGTACTTC

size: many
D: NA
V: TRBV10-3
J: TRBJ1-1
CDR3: CAISGQLNTEAFF
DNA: TGTGCCATCAGTGGCCAGCTGAACACTGAAGCTTTCTTT

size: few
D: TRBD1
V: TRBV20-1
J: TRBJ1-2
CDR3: CSARARDRGLPYGYTF
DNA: TGCAGTGCTAGAGCCCGGGACAGGGGGCTCCCCTATGGCTACACCTTC

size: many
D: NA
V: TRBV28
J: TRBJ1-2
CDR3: CASSLVRDYGYTF
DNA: TGTGCCAGCAGTTTAGTACGGGACTATGGCTACACCTTC

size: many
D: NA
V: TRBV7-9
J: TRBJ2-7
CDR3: CASSLGTRQINYEQYF
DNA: TGTGCCAGCAGCTTGGGGACCCGACAGATTAACTACGAGCAGTACTTC

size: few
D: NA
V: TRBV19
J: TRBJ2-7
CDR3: CASRGPTYEQYF
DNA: TGTGCCAGTCGAGGCCCCACCTACGAGCAGTACTTC

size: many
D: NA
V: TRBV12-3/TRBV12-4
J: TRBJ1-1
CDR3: CASSYARGTEAFF
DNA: TGTGCCAGCAGTTACGCGAGGGGAACTGAAGCTTTCTTT

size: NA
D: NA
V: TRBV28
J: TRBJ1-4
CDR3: CASSDRGREKNCFF
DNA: NA

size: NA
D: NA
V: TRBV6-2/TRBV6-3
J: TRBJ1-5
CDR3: CASRTGTVNQPQHF
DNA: TGTGCCAGCAGAACGGGGACGGTAAATCAGCCCCAGCATTTT

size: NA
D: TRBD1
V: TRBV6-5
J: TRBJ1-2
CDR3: CASSYQPIIPTGFDGYTF
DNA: TGTGCCAGCAGTTACCAGCCCATAATCCCGACAGGGTTCGATGGCTACACCTTC

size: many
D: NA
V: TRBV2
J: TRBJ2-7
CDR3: CASSAGGLPKSYEQYF
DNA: TGTGCCAGCAGTGCTGGGGGCCTTCCCAAGAGCTACGAGCAGTACTTC

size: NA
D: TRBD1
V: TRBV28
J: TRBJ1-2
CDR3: CASSLWGRDRGNYGYTF
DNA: TGTGCCAGCAGTTTATGGGGACGGGACAGGGGCAACTATGGCTACACCTTC

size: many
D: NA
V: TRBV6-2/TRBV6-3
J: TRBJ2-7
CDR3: CASRPTTGRAHSYEQYF
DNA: TGTGCCAGCAGACCCACCACAGGGAGGGCGCACTCCTACGAGCAGTACTTC

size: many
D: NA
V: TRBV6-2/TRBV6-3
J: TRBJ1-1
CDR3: CASRDRMNTEAFF
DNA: TGTGCCAGCAGGGACCGCATGAACACTGAAGCTTTCTTT

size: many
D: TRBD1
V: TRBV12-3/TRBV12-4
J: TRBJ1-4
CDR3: CASSRQGSVRKLFF
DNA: TGTGCCAGCAGCCGACAGGGTTCGGTAAGAAAACTGTTTTTT

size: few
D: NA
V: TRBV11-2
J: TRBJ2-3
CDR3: CASSTLGPGTDTRYF
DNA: TGTGCCAGCAGCACCTTGGGCCCGGGCACAGATACGCGGTATTTT

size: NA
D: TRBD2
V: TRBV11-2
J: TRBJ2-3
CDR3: CASSFLAGVSDTQYF
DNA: TGTGCCAGCAGCTTCCTAGCGGGAGTATCAGATACGCAGTATTTT

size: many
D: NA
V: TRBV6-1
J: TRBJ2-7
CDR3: CASSPGPATYEQYF
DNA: TGTGCCAGCAGCCCGGGGCCTGCAACCTACGAGCAGTACTTC

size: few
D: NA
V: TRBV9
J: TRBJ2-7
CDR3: CASSFGRSFEQYF
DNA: TGTGCCAGCAGCTTTGGCAGATCCTTCGAGCAGTACTTC

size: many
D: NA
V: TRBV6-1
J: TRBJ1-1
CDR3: CASVQFPEAFF
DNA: TGTGCCAGCGTACAGTTCCCTGAAGCTTTCTTT

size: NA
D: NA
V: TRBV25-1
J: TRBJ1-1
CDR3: CASSFGIAEAFF
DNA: TGTGCCAGCAGTTTCGGGATAGCTGAAGCTTTCTTT

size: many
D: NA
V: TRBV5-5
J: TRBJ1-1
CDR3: CASSREGGGFNTEAFF
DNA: TGTGCCAGCAGTCGAGAGGGGGGCGGCTTTAACACTGAAGCTTTCTTT

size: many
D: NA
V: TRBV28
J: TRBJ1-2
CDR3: CASSGGVRDPGYGYTF
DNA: TGTGCCAGCAGTGGAGGGGTACGAGACCCGGGCTATGGCTACACCTTC

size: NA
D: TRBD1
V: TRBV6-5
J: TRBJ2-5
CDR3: CASSSAGTGRETQYF
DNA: TGTGCCAGCAGTTCCGCCGGGACAGGGAGGGAGACCCAGTACTTC